This T cell receptor (beta chain) was identified in a study of shared clonotypes between healthy human individuals. On the study more broadly: The study used three CD4 naive, three CD4 memory, two CD8 naive and one CD8 memory plate per donor.

CDR1 and CDR2 from the germline V gene are LNHNV and YYDKDF (reference sequence). This CDR3 has 19 residues. With 2 bases clipped from V and 6 bases from J, the junction kept 17 bases outside the gene matches. Several immunoSEQ plates held equal portions of the genomic DNA taken from each subset. Sequencing was performed with immunoSEQ multiplex PCR; in TCRdb, only in-frame clones are kept and a portion is missing. The table records around 1.9 million clones, 85% to 95% of them present only once. A remark on this clone: The antigen is undetermined.

Study conclusions and caveats: In the sorted subsets, rarefaction showed sequencing was incomplete despite large depth. Between several donors, naive CD4 clonotypes were shared at a level of around 5.1%.

Naive CD8 cells lacked CD45RO, underwent positive selection for CCR7 and left out terminally differentiated effector memory CD45RA+ cells. V and J are TRBV15 and TRBJ2-3; 10 positions agree with TRBD2. The material sequenced was naive CD8+ T cells from PBMCs. The TCR originated in a man aged 18-30 years in good health. Some clones in this sample may be carry-over from other donors' samples. The DNA for the CDR3 is TGTGCCACCAGCAGAACACGGGGGATAGCGGGAGGAAGGATCGATACGCAGTATTTT. Its protein is CATSRTRGIAGGRIDTQYF.